The rows below give T cell receptor beta chains drawn from one sample of a study of OX40 agonist ivuxolimab in advanced cancers. TCRdb keeps only in-frame clones here, not all; method: immunoSEQ multiplex PCR. This sample has approximately 16,000 clones, with approximately 83% found just once. The sample here was CD4+ or CD8+ T cells sorted from blood, taken in a trial of the OX40 agonist ivuxolimab. The receptors were sampled from an adult with an advanced solid tumor such as melanoma, head and neck, liver or kidney cancer. The CDR3 runs from the conserved cysteine through the conserved F or W. The D gene is left open where the match is weak. Expanded clones are given a class, and other clones once, few, many or no size at all.

CDR3aa | CDR3nt | abundance | j_gene | v_gene | d_gene
CASSHKSGDGYTF | TGCGCCAGCAGCCATAAATCAGGGGATGGCTACACCTTC | - | TRBJ1-2 | TRBV4-1 | -
CASSITGNEQFF | TGTGCCAGCAGTATAACAGGCAATGAGCAGTTCTTC | - | TRBJ2-1 | TRBV28 | -
CASSFFDWNTEAFF | TGTGCCAGCAGCTTTTTCGACTGGAACACTGAAGCTTTCTTT | few | TRBJ1-1 | TRBV5-3 | -
CATSRDEVGVGGNEQFF | TGTGCCACCAGCAGAGATGAGGTGGGTGTAGGGGGCAATGAGCAGTTCTTC | - | TRBJ2-1 | TRBV15 | -
CASQARLGPSYEQYF | TGTGCCAGCCAAGCCCGATTGGGACCCTCCTACGAGCAGTACTTC | - | TRBJ2-7 | TRBV21-1 | -
CASSVASDPYNEQFF | TGTGCCAGCAGCGTAGCTTCGGACCCTTACAATGAGCAGTTCTTC | - | TRBJ2-1 | TRBV9 | -
CASRSSGTAQLPQHF | TGTGCCAGCAGGTCCTCCGGGACAGCCCAATTGCCCCAGCATTTT | - | TRBJ1-5 | TRBV6-1 | TRBD1
CASSAGTSSFFTNGEQFF | TGTGCCAGCAGCGCGGGGACAAGTTCTTTCTTCACGAATGGCGAGCAGTTCTTC | - | TRBJ2-1 | TRBV9 | -
CATSTVGGNPYNEQFF | TGTGCCACCAGCACCGTGGGAGGGAACCCCTACAATGAGCAGTTCTTC | - | TRBJ2-1 | TRBV15 | TRBD2
CASSLLLDRHTEAFF | TGTGCCAGCAGTCTACTACTCGACAGGCATACTGAAGCTTTCTTT | - | TRBJ1-1 | TRBV28 | -
CASSPEEGFYEQYF | TGCGCCAGCAGCCCCGAGGAGGGGTTCTACGAGCAGTACTTC | - | TRBJ2-7 | TRBV4-1 | -
CASSKDRAYEQYF | TGTGCCAGCAGCAAGGACAGGGCCTACGAGCAGTACTTC | - | TRBJ2-7 | TRBV7-9 | TRBD1
CSVEDAGTSRYNEQFF | TGCAGCGTTGAAGATGCCGGGACTAGCCGATACAATGAGCAGTTCTTC | - | TRBJ2-1 | TRBV29-1 | TRBD2
CASSPPEGSLEQYF | TGTGCCAGCAGCCCCCCGGAGGGCTCCCTCGAGCAGTACTTC | - | TRBJ2-7 | TRBV7-9 | -
CASSSGGGVGQYF | TGTGCCAGCAGCTCTGGGGGTGGGGTTGGGCAGTACTTC | once | TRBJ2-7 | TRBV7-2 | -
CASRPDSSTDTQYF | TGTGCCAGCAGGCCGGACAGTAGCACAGATACGCAGTATTTT | medium-sized | TRBJ2-3 | TRBV7-9 | -